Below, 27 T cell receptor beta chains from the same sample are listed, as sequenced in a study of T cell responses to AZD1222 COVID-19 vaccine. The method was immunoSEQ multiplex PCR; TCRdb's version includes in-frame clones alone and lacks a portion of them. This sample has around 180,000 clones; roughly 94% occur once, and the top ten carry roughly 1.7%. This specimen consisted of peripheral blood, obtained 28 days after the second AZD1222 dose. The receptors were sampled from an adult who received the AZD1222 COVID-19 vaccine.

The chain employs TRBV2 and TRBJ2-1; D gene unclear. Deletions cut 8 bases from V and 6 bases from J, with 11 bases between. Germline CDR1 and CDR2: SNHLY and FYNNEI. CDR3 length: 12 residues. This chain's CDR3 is CASCKTVNEQFF. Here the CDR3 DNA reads TGTGCCAGCTGCAAGACTGTCAATGAGCAGTTCTTC.

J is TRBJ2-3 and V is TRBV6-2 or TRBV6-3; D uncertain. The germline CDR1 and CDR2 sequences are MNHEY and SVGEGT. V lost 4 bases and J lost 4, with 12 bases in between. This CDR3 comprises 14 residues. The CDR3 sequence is CASSSDLLADTQYF. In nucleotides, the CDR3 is TGTGCCAGCAGTTCCGACCTCCTCGCAGATACGCAGTATTTT.

The CDR3 spells CASSPQIESEAFF. The CDR3 DNA reads as TGTGCCAGCTCACCACAGATCGAAAGTGAAGCTTTCTTT. This chain links TRBV18 with TRBJ1-1; D gene unclear. Per germline, CDR1 KGHSH and CDR2 LQKENI. Trimming took 1 base from V and 7 from J, leaving 10 bases between them. This CDR3 is built from 13 residues.

DNA for the CDR3: TGTGCCAGTAGTGGGCTGGATGCCTACGAGCAGTACTTC. Amino acid sequence: CASSGLDAYEQYF. This sequence joins TRBV19 and TRBJ2-7; D uncertain. This CDR3 spans 13 amino acids. V lost 5 bases to trimming and J lost 2 bases, with 10 bases between them. The germline V gene has CDR1 LNHDA and CDR2 SQIVND (reference sequence).

The CDR3 region is CASSQGNRFRSSYNEQFF. CDR3 bases: TGTGCCAGCAGCCAAGGTAACAGGTTCCGAAGCTCCTACAATGAGCAGTTCTTC. The rearrangement joins TRBV14 to TRBJ2-1, with D possibly TRBD1 on 5 matching bases. The V gene's germline CDR1 is SGHDN and CDR2 FVKESK. Between the trimmed V and J ends, which lost 1 base and 0 bases, there was a span of 16 bases. CDR3 length equals 18 residues.

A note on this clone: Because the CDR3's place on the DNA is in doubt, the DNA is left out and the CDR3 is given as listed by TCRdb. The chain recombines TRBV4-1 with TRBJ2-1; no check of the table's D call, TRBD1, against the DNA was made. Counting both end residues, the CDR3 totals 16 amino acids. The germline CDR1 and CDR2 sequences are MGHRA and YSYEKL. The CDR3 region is CASSQVGTGSSPLPFF.

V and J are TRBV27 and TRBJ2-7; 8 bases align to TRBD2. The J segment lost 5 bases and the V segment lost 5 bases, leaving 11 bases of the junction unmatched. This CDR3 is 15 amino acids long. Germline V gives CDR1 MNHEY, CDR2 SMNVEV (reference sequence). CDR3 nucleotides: TGTGCCAGCAGTGGAGGGACTAGTACTTCCCACGAGCAGTACTTC. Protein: CASSGGTSTSHEQYF.

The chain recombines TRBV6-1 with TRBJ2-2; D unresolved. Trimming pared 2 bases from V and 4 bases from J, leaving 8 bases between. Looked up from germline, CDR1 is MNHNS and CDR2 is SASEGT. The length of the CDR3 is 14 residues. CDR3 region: CASSESSGTGELFF. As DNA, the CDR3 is TGTGCCAGCAGTGAAAGCTCGGGCACCGGGGAGCTGTTTTTT.

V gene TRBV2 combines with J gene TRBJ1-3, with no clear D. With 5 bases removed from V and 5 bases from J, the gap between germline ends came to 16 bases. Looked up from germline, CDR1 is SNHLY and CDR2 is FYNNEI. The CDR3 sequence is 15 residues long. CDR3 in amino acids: CASSFVPGLRNTIYF. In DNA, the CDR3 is TGTGCCAGCAGTTTTGTACCGGGCCTTCGAAACACCATATATTTT.

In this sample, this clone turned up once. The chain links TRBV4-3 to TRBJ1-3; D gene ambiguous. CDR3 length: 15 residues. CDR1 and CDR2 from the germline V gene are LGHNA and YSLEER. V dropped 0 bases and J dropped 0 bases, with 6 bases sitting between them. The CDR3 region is CASSQDATSGNTIYF. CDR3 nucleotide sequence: TGCGCCAGCAGCCAAGATGCGACCTCTGGAAACACCATATATTTT.

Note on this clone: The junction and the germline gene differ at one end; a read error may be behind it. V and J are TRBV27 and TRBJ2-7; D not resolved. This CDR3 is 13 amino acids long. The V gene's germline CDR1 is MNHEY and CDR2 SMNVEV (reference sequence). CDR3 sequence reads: CASSPFEGLSSLF. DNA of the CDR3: TGTGCCAGCAGCCCATTTGAAGGTCTGTCCTCCCTCTTC.

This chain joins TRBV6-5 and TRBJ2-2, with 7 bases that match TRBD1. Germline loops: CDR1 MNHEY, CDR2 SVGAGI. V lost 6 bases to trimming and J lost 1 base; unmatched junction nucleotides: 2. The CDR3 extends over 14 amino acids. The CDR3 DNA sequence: TGTGCCAGCAGGGGACAGCTGAACACCGGGGAGCTGTTTTTT. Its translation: CASRGQLNTGELFF.

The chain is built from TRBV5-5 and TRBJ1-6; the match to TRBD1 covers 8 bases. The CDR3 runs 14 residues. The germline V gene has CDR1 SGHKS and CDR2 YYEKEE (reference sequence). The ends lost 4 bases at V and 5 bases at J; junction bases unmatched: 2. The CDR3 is CASSVTGDNSPLHF. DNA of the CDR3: TGTGCCAGCAGCGTGACAGGGGATAATTCACCCCTCCACTTT.

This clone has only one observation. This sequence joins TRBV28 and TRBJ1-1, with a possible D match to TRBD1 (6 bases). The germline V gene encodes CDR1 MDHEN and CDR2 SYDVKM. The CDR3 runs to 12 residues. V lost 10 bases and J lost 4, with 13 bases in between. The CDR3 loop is CATSGGGTEAFF. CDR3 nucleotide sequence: TGTGCCACCTCGGGAGGGGGCACTGAAGCTTTCTTT.

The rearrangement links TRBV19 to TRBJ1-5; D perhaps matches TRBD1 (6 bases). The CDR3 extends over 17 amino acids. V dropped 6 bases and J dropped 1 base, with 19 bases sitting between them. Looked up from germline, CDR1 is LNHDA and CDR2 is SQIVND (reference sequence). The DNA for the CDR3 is TGTGCCAGTAGAGGGTTCGGAGCTGGACAGAGCAATCAGCCCCAGCATTTT. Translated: CASRGFGAGQSNQPQHF.

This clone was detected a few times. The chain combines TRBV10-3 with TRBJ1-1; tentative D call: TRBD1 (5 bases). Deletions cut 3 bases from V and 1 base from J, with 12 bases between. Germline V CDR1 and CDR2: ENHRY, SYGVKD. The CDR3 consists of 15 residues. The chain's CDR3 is CAISDSGRGNTEAFF. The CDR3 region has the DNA TGTGCCATCAGTGACTCGGGGCGTGGGAACACTGAAGCTTTCTTT.

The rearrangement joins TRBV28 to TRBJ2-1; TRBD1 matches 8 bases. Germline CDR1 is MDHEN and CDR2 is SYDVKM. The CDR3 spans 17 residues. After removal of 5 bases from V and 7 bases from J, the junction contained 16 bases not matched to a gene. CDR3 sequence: CASSTSGQASGRNEQFF. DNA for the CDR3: TGTGCCAGCAGTACCTCGGGACAGGCCAGTGGGAGGAATGAGCAGTTCTTC.

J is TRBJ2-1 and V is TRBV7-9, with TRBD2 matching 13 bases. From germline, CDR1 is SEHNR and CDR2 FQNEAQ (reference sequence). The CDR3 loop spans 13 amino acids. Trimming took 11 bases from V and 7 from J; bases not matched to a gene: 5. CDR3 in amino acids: CARGTSGNNEQFF. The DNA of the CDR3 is TGTGCCCGCGGGACTAGCGGGAATAATGAGCAGTTCTTC.

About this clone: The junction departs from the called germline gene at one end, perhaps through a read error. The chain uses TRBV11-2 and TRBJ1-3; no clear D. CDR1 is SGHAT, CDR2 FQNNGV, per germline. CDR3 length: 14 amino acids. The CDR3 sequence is CASSPQYSGNTIYF. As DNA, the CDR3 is TGTGCCAGCAGCCCCCAATATTCTGGGAACACCATATATTTT.

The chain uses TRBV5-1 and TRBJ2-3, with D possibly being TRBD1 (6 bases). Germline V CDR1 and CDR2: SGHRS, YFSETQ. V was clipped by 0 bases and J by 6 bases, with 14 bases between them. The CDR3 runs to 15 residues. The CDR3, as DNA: TGCGCCAGCAGCTTGGAACTGGGGGCATCCGATACGCAGTATTTT. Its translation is CASSLELGASDTQYF.

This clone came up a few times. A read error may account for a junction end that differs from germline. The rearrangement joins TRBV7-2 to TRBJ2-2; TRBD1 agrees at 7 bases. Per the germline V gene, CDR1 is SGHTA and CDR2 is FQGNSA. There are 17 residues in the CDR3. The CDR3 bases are TGTGCCAGCACCTTACCCTCGACAGGGTTGGCCACCGGGGAGCTGTTTTTT. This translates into CASTLPSTGLATGELFF.

CDR3: CASGILRGGADTQYF. CDR3 DNA: TGTGCCAGCGGAATCCTGAGGGGGGGCGCAGATACGCAGTATTTT. The genes are TRBV7-9 and TRBJ2-3; D perhaps matches TRBD2 (7 bases). This CDR3 has 15 amino acids. The V end was cut by 8 bases, the J end by 4 bases, with 19 bases between. Germline V gene sequence: CDR1 SEHNR, CDR2 FQNEAQ (reference sequence).

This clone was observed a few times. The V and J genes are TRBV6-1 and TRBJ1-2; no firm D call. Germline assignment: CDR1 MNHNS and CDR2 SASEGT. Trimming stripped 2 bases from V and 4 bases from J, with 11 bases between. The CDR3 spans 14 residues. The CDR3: CASSEPAESYGYTF. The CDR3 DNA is TGTGCCAGCAGTGAACCCGCAGAATCCTATGGCTACACCTTC.

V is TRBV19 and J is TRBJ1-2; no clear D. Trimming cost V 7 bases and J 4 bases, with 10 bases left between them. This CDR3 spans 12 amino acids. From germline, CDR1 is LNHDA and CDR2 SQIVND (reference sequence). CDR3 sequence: CASTEASYGYTF. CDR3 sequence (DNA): TGTGCCAGTACCGAGGCCTCCTATGGCTACACCTTC.

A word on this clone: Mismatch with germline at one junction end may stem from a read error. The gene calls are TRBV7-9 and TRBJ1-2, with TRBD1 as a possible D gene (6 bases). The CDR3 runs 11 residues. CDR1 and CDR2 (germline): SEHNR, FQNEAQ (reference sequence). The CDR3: CASSYLRDIDF. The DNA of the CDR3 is TGTGCCAGCAGTTACCTCCGGGACATCGACTTC.

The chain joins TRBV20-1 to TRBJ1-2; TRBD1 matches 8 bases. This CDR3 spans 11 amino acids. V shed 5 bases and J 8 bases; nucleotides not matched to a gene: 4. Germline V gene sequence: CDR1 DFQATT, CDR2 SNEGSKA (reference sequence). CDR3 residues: CSASDRDGYTF. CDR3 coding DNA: TGCAGTGCTTCGGACAGGGACGGCTACACCTTC.

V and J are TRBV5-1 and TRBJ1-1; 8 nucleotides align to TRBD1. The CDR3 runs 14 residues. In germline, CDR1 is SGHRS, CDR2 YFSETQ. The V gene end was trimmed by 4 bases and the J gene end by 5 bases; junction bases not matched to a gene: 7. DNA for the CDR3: TGCGCCAGCAGCCCCCAGACAGGGGAGACTGAAGCTTTCTTT. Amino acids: CASSPQTGETEAFF.